A selection of T cell receptor beta chains follows, all from one sample in a study of radiation and T cells in renal cell carcinoma. Clones were sequenced by immunoSEQ multiplex PCR, and TCRdb holds only the in-frame ones, with some missing. The sample carries fewer than 15,000 clones, around 62% recorded once. Sequenced here: tumor tissue, sampled from a patient whose treatment was nephrectomy without radiotherapy. The receptors here all came from a man aged 55 to 70 with renal cell carcinoma. The CDR3 runs from the conserved cysteine through the conserved F or W. A D gene is named only where the DNA matches it firmly. The size field is filled for only some rows; it gives once, few, many or a size class.

TRBV10-3	few	TRBJ1-1	NA	TGTGCCATCAGTGCATCCGAGGGGAGGATCACTGAAGCTTTCTTT	CAISASEGRITEAFF
TRBV7-3	NA	TRBJ1-1	TRBD1	TGTGCCAGCAGCCCGACAGGGCCCTCTGAAGCTTTCTTT	CASSPTGPSEAFF
TRBV19	NA	TRBJ2-2	TRBD1	TGTGCCAGTAGTCTAGTCGGACAGGGTTTATACACCGGGGAGCTGTTTTTT	CASSLVGQGLYTGELFF
TRBV7-6	NA	TRBJ1-5	NA	TGTGCCAGCAGCTTAGCCGGGGACCAGCCCCAGCATTTT	CASSLAGDQPQHF
TRBV2	NA	TRBJ2-7	TRBD2	TGTGCCAGCAAGGTCCGGGGGGGCAGGAACGAGCAGTACTTC	CASKVRGGRNEQYF
TRBV9	few	TRBJ1-2	TRBD1	TGTGCCAGCAGCGTAGGTGGACAGGGGATGTACTATGGCTACACCTTC	CASSVGGQGMYYGYTF
TRBV5-4	NA	TRBJ2-7	TRBD1	TGTGCCAGCAGTGATCGGACAGGGTCCTACGAGCAGTACTTC	CASSDRTGSYEQYF
TRBV29-1	NA	TRBJ2-5	NA	TGCAGCGTTGAAGTTCTTCAGGGAGGCCAAGAGACCCAGTACTTC	CSVEVLQGGQETQYF
TRBV7-2	NA	TRBJ2-5	NA	TGTGCCAGCAGCAAAGCCAGGGATTGGCAAGAGACCCAGTACTTC	CASSKARDWQETQYF
TRBV27	NA	TRBJ2-7	NA	TGTGCCAGCAGTTCGACTTCCGCACTCACCTACGAGCAGTACTTC	CASSSTSALTYEQYF
TRBV4-2	few	TRBJ2-7	TRBD2	TGTGCCAGCAGCCAAGTACTAGCGGAGGCCTACGAGCAGTACTTC	CASSQVLAEAYEQYF
TRBV27	NA	TRBJ1-5	TRBD1	TGTGCCAGCAGTCCCGCGACAGGGCTCCATCAGCCCCAGCATTTT	CASSPATGLHQPQHF
TRBV7-2	NA	TRBJ2-3	NA	TGTGCCAGCCAAAGGGCTAGCGCTCTGCAGGCGCAGTATTTT	CASQRASALQAQYF
TRBV4-3	few	TRBJ1-5	NA	TGCGCCAGCAGCCAAGACAGGAATCAGCCCCAGCATTTT	CASSQDRNQPQHF
TRBV5-1	NA	TRBJ1-5	TRBD1	TGCGCCAGCAGCTTAGGGACAGGGCAGAATCAGCCCCAGCATTTT	CASSLGTGQNQPQHF
TRBV25-1	NA	TRBJ2-3	TRBD2	TGTGCCAGCAGTGAAGGGACTAGCGGGGGGGTCACAGATACGCAGTATTTT	CASSEGTSGGVTDTQYF
TRBV18	NA	TRBJ2-3	NA	TGTGCCAGCTCACCAGCGGGGCCGAGCACAGATACGCAGTATTTT	CASSPAGPSTDTQYF
TRBV9	NA	TRBJ2-3	NA	TGTGCCAGCAGCGCCCAACAGGGCCGGAATACGCAGTATTTT	CASSAQQGRNTQYF
TRBV7-2	NA	TRBJ2-2	NA	TGTGCCAGCAGTCGCGGGCTCCAGGAAGGGGCCGGGGAGCTGTTTTTT	CASSRGLQEGAGELFF
TRBV15	NA	TRBJ1-1	NA	TGTGCCACCAGCAGAGGAGCAGCCTTGAACACTGAAGCTTTCTTT	CATSRGAALNTEAFF
TRBV7-9	NA	TRBJ1-1	TRBD1	TGTGCCAGCAGCTTAACAGGGGACACTGAAGCTTTCTTT	CASSLTGDTEAFF
TRBV4-2	NA	TRBJ2-7	TRBD2	TGTGCCAGCAGCCAAGGTTCTACCGGCCGGGGGGGCTACGAGCAGTACTTC	CASSQGSTGRGGYEQYF
TRBV7-9	NA	TRBJ1-5	NA	TGTGCCAGCAGCCTGAACAGTAATCAGCCCCAGCATTTT	CASSLNSNQPQHF
TRBV29-1	once	TRBJ2-1	TRBD2	TGCAGCGTTAGTAGCGGGGGGTGGAATGAGCAGTTCTTC	CSVSSGGWNEQFF
TRBV5-4	NA	TRBJ1-1	NA	TGTGCCAGCAGCTTGGAGTCAGGGTCGGCACAAGCTTTCTTT	CASSLESGSAQAFF
TRBV6-5	few	TRBJ2-1	NA	TGTGCCAGCAGCCTAGGCTACCTTTTTAGTGAGCAGTTCTTC	CASSLGYLFSEQFF
TRBV27	few	TRBJ1-1	NA	TGTGCCAGCAGCCGGGGGCAGGGCACTGAAGCTTTCTTT	CASSRGQGTEAFF
TRBV9	NA	TRBJ1-5	TRBD1	TGTGCCAGCAGCGCTACCAAACAGGGGTTGAATCAGCCCCAGCATTTT	CASSATKQGLNQPQHF
TRBV4-1	NA	TRBJ1-4	NA	TGCGCCAGCAGCCAAGATCTGGGGAGGGCGAACGAAAAACTGTTTTTT	CASSQDLGRANEKLFF
TRBV5-6	few	TRBJ1-1	NA	TGTGCCAGCAGCTTGGGGAGGGAAGCTTTCTTT	CASSLGREAFF
TRBV4-3	NA	TRBJ2-3	NA	TGCGCCAGCAGCGAATACGTACAAGATACGCAGTATTTT	CASSEYVQDTQYF
TRBV7-8	few	TRBJ2-4	NA	TGTGCCAGCAGCTTCCCCGGGCAGGGGGGAGCCAAAAACATTCAGTACTTC	CASSFPGQGGAKNIQYF
TRBV28	NA	TRBJ2-3	TRBD1	TGTGCCAGCATCATTAGGCGGGACAGGGGGCTTGGTACGCAGTATTTT	CASIIRRDRGLGTQYF
TRBV18	NA	TRBJ2-1	TRBD2	TGTGCCAGCTCACAGCGCGGGAGGGCCGAGAATGAGCAGTTCTTC	CASSQRGRAENEQFF
TRBV7-9	medium-sized	TRBJ1-1	NA	TGTGCCAGCAGGGGGGTATTCACTGAAGCTTTCTTT	CASRGVFTEAFF
TRBV5-4	once	TRBJ2-1	TRBD1	TGTGCCAGCAGCTTCCCCGCGGGACAGGGGGCCAATGAGCAGTTCTTC	CASSFPAGQGANEQFF
TRBV4-3	NA	TRBJ2-1	NA	TGCGCCAGCAGCCAAGATGCGGCGGGTTTCAATGAGCAGTTCTTC	CASSQDAAGFNEQFF
TRBV23-1	NA	TRBJ1-5	NA	TGCGCCAGCAGTCAATACCCATTCTATCAGCCCCAGCATTTT	CASSQYPFYQPQHF
TRBV27	NA	TRBJ1-5	NA	TGTGCCAGCAGTCTCCAGGGGCCGGGTCAGCCCCAGCATTTT	CASSLQGPGQPQHF
TRBV18	once	TRBJ2-7	TRBD2	TGTGCCAGCTCACCGGGGACTAGCGTAGGGGTCTACGAGCAGTACTTC	CASSPGTSVGVYEQYF
TRBV7-8	NA	TRBJ2-1	TRBD2	TGTGCCAGCAGCCATAAATCGACTAGCGGGAGCTACAATGAGCAGTTCTTC	CASSHKSTSGSYNEQFF
TRBV6-6	NA	TRBJ2-7	NA	TGTGCCAGCAGTTCCTCCTCGATTCGGATGGGGGAGCAGTACTTC	CASSSSSIRMGEQYF
TRBV5-6	NA	TRBJ1-4	NA	TGCGCCAGCAGCTTGGTAGGGGACGCAACTAATGAAAAACTGTTTTTT	CASSLVGDATNEKLFF
TRBV10-3	NA	TRBJ1-1	TRBD1	TGTGCCATCAGGAGGGACAGAGGGAGGGACACTGAAGCTTTCTTT	CAIRRDRGRDTEAFF
TRBV7-2	NA	TRBJ2-6	NA	TGTGCCAGCAGCTTCATAAGGGGCAGCCCCGGGGCCAACGTCCTGACTTTC	CASSFIRGSPGANVLTF
TRBV28	once	TRBJ1-3	TRBD1	TGTGCCAGCAGTGCGGGACAGGAGCTCTCTGGAAACACCATATATTTT	CASSAGQELSGNTIYF
TRBV29-1	medium-sized	TRBJ1-1	NA	TGCAGCGGGATAAGTGAAGCTTTCTTT	CSGISEAFF
TRBV7-9	NA	TRBJ1-4	TRBD1	TGTGCCAGCAGCTTCACAGGGGGGAGGGAAAAACTGTTTTTT	CASSFTGGREKLFF
TRBV19	NA	TRBJ2-3	NA	TGTGCCAGTAGTTCCGACAGCACAGATACGCAGTATTTT	CASSSDSTDTQYF
TRBV5-1	NA	TRBJ2-5	NA	TGCGCCAGCAGCCCGGTGCGGGGTCACCAAGAGACCCAGTACTTC	CASSPVRGHQETQYF
TRBV2	few	TRBJ2-3	TRBD2	TGTGCCAGCAGTGAAGTCTTACTAGCGGGAGATCGAGATACGCAGTATTTT	CASSEVLLAGDRDTQYF
TRBV11-3	NA	TRBJ2-1	TRBD2	TGTGCCAGCAGCTTAGGACTAGCGGGAGGCTTTGAGCAGTTCTTC	CASSLGLAGGFEQFF
TRBV6-1	NA	TRBJ1-5	NA	TGTGCCAGCAGTGCTCGAAGTCTATCCCAGCCCCAGCATTTT	CASSARSLSQPQHF
TRBV11-1	NA	TRBJ2-2	NA	TGTGCCAGCAGCCCACAGGGTGGCCACGGGGAGCTGTTTTTT	CASSPQGGHGELFF
TRBV28	few	TRBJ1-2	NA	TGTGCCAGCAGTGCGGGGGGCGGAGGCTACACCTTC	CASSAGGGGYTF